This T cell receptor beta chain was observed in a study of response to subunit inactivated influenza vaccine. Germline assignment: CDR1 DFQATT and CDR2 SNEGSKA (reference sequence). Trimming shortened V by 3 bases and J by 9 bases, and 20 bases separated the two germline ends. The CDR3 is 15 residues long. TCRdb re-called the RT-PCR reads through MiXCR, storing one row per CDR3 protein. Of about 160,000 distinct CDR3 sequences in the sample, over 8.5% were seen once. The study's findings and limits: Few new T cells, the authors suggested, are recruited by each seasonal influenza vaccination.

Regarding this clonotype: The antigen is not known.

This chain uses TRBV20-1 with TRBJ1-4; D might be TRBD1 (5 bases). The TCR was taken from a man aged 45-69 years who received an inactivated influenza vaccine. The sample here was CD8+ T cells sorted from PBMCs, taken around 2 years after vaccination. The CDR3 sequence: CSASGSASGRKKLFF. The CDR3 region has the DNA TGCAGTGCTAGTGGGTCGGCCTCGGGGCGAAAAAAACTGTTTTTT.